This note documents a single T cell receptor beta chain sequence. The target antigen is unknown. Using immunoSEQ multiplex PCR, the repertoire was profiled, and TCRdb retains in-frame clones only, with some absent. The data hold some 1,600,000 clones, with approximately 98% observed a single time. CDR1 is SNHLY and CDR2 is FYNNEI in the germline V gene. The V gene lost 1 base and the J gene lost 1 base, with 11 bases spanning the gap. The CDR3 has 15 residues. This specimen belongs to a study of shared clonotypes between healthy human individuals. Study-level results: Naive subsets typically showed greater estimated richness than memory subsets. Sorted-subset samples were not fully sequenced, rarefaction indicated. Limited genetic and exposure-history diversity came from having few donors. Naive CD4 clonotypes overlapped across a handful of donors at around 4.8%.

The V and J genes are TRBV2 and TRBJ2-7; D is unresolved. Sequenced input: naive CD4+ T cells sorted from blood. Subset meaning: CD45RA+ positively selected. The TCR sequence derives from a man younger than 45 in good health. CDR3 coding DNA: TGTGCCAGCAGTGAAGTAGGGTCCCAATCCTACGAGCAGTACTTC. It encodes CASSEVGSQSYEQYF.